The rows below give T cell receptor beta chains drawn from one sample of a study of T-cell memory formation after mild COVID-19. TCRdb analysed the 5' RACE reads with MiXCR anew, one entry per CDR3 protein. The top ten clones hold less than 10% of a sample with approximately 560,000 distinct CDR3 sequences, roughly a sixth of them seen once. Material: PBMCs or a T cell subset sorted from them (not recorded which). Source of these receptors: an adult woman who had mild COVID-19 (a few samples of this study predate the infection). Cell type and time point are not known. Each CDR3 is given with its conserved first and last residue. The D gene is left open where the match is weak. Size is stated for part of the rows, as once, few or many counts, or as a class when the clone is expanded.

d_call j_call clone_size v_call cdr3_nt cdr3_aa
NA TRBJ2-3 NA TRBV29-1 TGCAGCGTTGCGACAGGTTCTAGCACAGATACGCAGTATTTT CSVATGSSTDTQYF
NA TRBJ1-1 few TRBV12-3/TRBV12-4 TGTGCCAGCAGTTTACGGGGTCCGGGCACTGAAGCTTTCTTT CASSLRGPGTEAFF
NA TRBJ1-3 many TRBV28 TGTGCCAGCAGTCCCTTTTTATACTCGGGACAAGGCGGAAACACCATATATTTT CASSPFLYSGQGGNTIYF
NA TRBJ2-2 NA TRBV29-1 TGCAGCGTTGCCTCGGGGCGGCGGACGAACACCGGGGAGCTGTTTTTT CSVASGRRTNTGELFF
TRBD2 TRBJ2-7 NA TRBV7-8 TGTGCCAGCAGCTTGTACTCGGGCGGGGGGAACTCCTACGAGCAGTACTTC CASSLYSGGGNSYEQYF
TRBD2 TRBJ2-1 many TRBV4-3 TGCGCCAGCAGCCAAGAACCTAGCGGTTCCTACAATGAGCAGTTCTTC CASSQEPSGSYNEQFF
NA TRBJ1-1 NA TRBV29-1 TGCAGCTCCCTTCACGGAAAAACTGAAGCTTTCTTT CSSLHGKTEAFF
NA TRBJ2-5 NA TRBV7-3 TGTGCCAGCAGCTTAGAGGGTACAGAGACCCAGTACTTC CASSLEGTETQYF
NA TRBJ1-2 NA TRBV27 TGTGCCAGCAGTTCTCGGACAGCCCGAAACTATGGCTACACCTTC CASSSRTARNYGYTF
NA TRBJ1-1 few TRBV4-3 TGCGCCAGCAGCCAAGATGTCGGGATCGCAATGAACACTGAAGCTTTCTTT CASSQDVGIAMNTEAFF
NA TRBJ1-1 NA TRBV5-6 TGTGCCAGCAGCACCCGGCGCGCGGGGGTGAACACTGAAGCTTTCTTT CASSTRRAGVNTEAFF
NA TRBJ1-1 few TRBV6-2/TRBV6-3 TGTGCCAGCAGTTTCCGGGACAACACTGAAGCTTTCTTT CASSFRDNTEAFF
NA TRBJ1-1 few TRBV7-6 TGTGCCAGCAGCTTAGCGCCCGGCCCGAATACAGGGATGAACACTGAAGCTTTCTTT CASSLAPGPNTGMNTEAFF
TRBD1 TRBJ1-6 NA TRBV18 TGTGCCAGCTCACCAAGGGACAGGGCGTTGGGCCATAATTCACCCCTCCACTTT CASSPRDRALGHNSPLHF
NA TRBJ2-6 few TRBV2 TGTGCCAGCACCTCGATGGACTCTGGGGCCAACGTCCTGACTTTC CASTSMDSGANVLTF
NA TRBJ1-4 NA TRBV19 TGTGCCAGTAGTGGGAGGGCACCTAATGAAAAACTGTTTTTT CASSGRAPNEKLFF
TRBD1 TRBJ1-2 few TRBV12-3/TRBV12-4 TGTGCCAGCAGTCTTGACAGGGCCCATGGCTACACCTTC CASSLDRAHGYTF
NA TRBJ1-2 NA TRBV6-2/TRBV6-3 TGTGCCACAGGGTATGGCTACACCTTC CATGYGYTF
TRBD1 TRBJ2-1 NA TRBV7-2 TGTGCCAGCAGCCGAGACAGGGCCGATGAGCAGTTCTTC CASSRDRADEQFF
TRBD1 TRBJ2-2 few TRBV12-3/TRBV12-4 TGTGCCAGCAGTGCTGGGACAGCGAACACCGGGGAGCTGTTTTTT CASSAGTANTGELFF
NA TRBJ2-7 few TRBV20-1 TGCAGTGCTTCTCGCCAGGGGTTCACCTACGAGCAGTACTTC CSASRQGFTYEQYF
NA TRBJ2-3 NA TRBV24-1 TGTGCCACCAGTGCCGCGACTAGTGGGCTCCCCGATACGCAGTATTTT CATSAATSGLPDTQYF
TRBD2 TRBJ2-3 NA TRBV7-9 TGTGCCAGCAGCCCTCAAATCGGAGCGGGAGCCTCAGATACGCAGTATTTT CASSPQIGAGASDTQYF
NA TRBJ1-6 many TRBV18 TGTGCCAGCTCACAGCGCTCCTATAATTCACCCCTCCACTTT CASSQRSYNSPLHF
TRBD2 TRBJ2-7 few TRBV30 TGTGCCTGGAGTGTGGGGACTAGCGGTGCCTACGAGCAGTACTTC CAWSVGTSGAYEQYF
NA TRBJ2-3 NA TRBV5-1 TGCGCCAGCAGCCCCTACCAGGGGTTGACTAGCACAGATACGCAGTATTTT CASSPYQGLTSTDTQYF
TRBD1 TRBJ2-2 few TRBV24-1 TGTGCCACCAGTGCGACAGGGGGGCAATCCCTCAACACCGGGGAGCTGTTTTTT CATSATGGQSLNTGELFF
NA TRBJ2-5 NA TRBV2 TGTGCCAGCAGTGAACCCCAATACCAAGAGACCCAGTACTTC CASSEPQYQETQYF
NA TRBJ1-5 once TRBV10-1 TGCGCCAGCAGTGAGTGGGGACCCATGGGTCAGCCCCAGCATTTT CASSEWGPMGQPQHF
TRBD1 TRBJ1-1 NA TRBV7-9 TGTGCCAGCAGCTCCACGGACAGGGAGGAATTCGCTGAAGCTTTCTTT CASSSTDREEFAEAFF
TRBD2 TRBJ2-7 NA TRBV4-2 TGTGCCAGCAGCCAAGATCTTTCTAGCGGTACCTACGAGCAGTACTTC CASSQDLSSGTYEQYF
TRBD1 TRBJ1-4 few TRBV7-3 TGTGCCAGCAGCGCCCAAAAGACAGGGGATGCAACTAATGAAAAACTGTTTTTT CASSAQKTGDATNEKLFF
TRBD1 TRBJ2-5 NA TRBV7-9 TGTGCCAGCAGCTTAGCTTCAGGACAGGGAGGAGAGACCCAGTACTTC CASSLASGQGGETQYF
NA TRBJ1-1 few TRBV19 TGTGCCAGTAGTAGGACCAGTGGGGCGAAGATGAACACTGAAGCTTTCTTT CASSRTSGAKMNTEAFF
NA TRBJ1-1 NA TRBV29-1 TGCAGCGTTGGTGTTCAGGGTAACACTGAAGCTTTCTTT CSVGVQGNTEAFF
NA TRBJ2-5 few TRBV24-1 TGTGCCACCAGTGATCGCAGCCGGGACCAAGAGACCCAGTACTTC CATSDRSRDQETQYF
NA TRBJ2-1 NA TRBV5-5 TGTGCCAGCAGCTGGGGTGTGGCCCAGAGCTACAATGAGCAGTTCTTC CASSWGVAQSYNEQFF
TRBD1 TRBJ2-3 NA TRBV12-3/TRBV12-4 TGTGCCAGCAGTTCCCGGACAGGGTACACAGATACGCAGTATTTT CASSSRTGYTDTQYF
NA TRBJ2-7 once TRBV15 TGTGCCACCCTGGACATTGGAGGTTCCTACGAGCAGTACTTC CATLDIGGSYEQYF
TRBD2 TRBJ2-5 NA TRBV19 TGTGCCAGTCAGACTAGCGGACAAGAGACCCAGTACTTC CASQTSGQETQYF
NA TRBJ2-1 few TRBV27 TGTGCCAGCAGTTTGGGGGGAGGCCCTCAGTTCTTC CASSLGGGPQFF
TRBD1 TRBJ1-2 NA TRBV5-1 TGCGCCAGCAGCTGGGACAGGGATGGCTACACCTTC CASSWDRDGYTF
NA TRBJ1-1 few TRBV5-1 TGCGCCAGCAGCTTGGAGCAGATGCGGAACACTGAAGCTTTCTTT CASSLEQMRNTEAFF
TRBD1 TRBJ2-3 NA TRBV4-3 TGCGCCAGCAGCCAATTCGATAGACAGGGGGGCACAGATACGCAGTATTTT CASSQFDRQGGTDTQYF
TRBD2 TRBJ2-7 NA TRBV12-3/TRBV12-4 TGTGCCAGCAGTACGGGACTAGCCCTCTACGAGCAGTACTTC CASSTGLALYEQYF
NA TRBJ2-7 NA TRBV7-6 TGTGCCAGCGAGGGCAGGGAAGGCGAGCAGTACTTC CASEGREGEQYF
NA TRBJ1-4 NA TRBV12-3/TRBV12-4 TGTGCCAGCAGTTTAGGTGTGGGGGGCTATGAAAAACTGTTTTTT CASSLGVGGYEKLFF
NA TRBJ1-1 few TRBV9 TGTGCCAGCAGCGCACTGGACGGAACCTTGAACACTGAAGCTTTCTTT CASSALDGTLNTEAFF
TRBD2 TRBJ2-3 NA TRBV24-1 TGTGCCCCGAGGACAACGAGCGGGACGACAGATACGCAGTATTTT CAPRTTSGTTDTQYF
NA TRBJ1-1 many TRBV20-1 TGCAGTGCTAGAGAGGGGGGGGCGAACACTGAAGCTTTCTTT CSAREGGANTEAFF
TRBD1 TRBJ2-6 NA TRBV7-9 TGTGCCAGCATAGGTCAGGGACAGAAGGAAACTGGGGCCAACGTCCTGACTTTC CASIGQGQKETGANVLTF
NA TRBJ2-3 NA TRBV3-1 TGTGCCAGCAGCCAAGTTTCACTTCGACAGGCCCAGGGGCAGTATTTT CASSQVSLRQAQGQYF
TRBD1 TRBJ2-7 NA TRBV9 TGTGCCAGCAGCCTCGGACAGGGGGCGCCGGGCGAGCAGTACTTC CASSLGQGAPGEQYF
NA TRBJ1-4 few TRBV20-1 TGCAGTGCTTTGGGGGGAATTGAAAAACTGTTTTTT CSALGGIEKLFF
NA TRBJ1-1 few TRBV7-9 TGTGCCAGCAGCTTAGGGGGCGGGGGCAGGTTTACTGAAGCTTTCTTT CASSLGGGGRFTEAFF
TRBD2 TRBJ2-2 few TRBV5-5 TGTGCCAGCAGCTTGGGAACTAGCGGGATTGGCACCGGGGAGCTGTTTTTT CASSLGTSGIGTGELFF
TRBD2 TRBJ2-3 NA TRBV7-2 TGTGCCAGCAGCCTAGGCGGGAGCCCCGCTACGCAGTATTTT CASSLGGSPATQYF